The clone carrying this T cell receptor (beta chain) was found many times. The authors produced cDNA by 5'RACE using 10-nucleotide random UMIs. TCRdb ran MiXCR on the 5' RACE reads and lists one entry per CDR3 protein. This repertoire shows about 48,000 distinct CDR3 sequences, roughly an eighth found once; its top ten account for approximately 10%. The sample originates from a study of neurological immune-mediated disorders. Time point of the sample: longitudinal time-point 3. Unsorted libraries were generated from 2 million PBMCs. These cells had been stored in RNAlater at -80 C. The CDR3 is 15 amino acids. CDR1 and CDR2 from the germline V gene are SGHKS and YYEKEE (reference sequence). Trimming took off 1 base at V and 6 bases at J, with 17 bases between the two ends.

The receptor comes from a male donor with HTLV-1-associated myelopathy (HAM/TSP). Sequenced input: PBMCs. V usage is TRBV5-5 and J usage is TRBJ2-7; D is perhaps TRBD1 or TRBD2 (6 bases each). CDR3 protein: CASSLIRGAEGEQYF. The CDR3 DNA follows: TGTGCCAGCAGCTTGATAAGGGGGGCTGAAGGCGAGCAGTACTTC.